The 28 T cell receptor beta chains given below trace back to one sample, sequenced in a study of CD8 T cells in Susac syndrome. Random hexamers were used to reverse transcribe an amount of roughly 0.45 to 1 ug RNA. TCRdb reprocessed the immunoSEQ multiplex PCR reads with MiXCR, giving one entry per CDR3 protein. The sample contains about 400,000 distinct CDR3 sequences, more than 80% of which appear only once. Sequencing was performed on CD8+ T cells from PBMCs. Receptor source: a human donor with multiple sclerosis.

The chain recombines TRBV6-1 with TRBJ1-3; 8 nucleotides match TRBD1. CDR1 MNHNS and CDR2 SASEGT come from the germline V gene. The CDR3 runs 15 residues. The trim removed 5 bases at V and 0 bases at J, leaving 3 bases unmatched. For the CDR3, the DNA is TGTGCCAGCAGTCGGACAGGGAGCTCTGGAAACACCATATATTTT. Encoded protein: CASSRTGSSGNTIYF.

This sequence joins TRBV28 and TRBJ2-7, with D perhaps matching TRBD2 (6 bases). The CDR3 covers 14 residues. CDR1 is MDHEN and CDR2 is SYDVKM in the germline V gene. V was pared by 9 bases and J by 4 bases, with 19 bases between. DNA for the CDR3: TGTGCCAGTAGTCTTTATGGGGGGAAATACGAGCAGTACTTC. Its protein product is CASSLYGGKYEQYF. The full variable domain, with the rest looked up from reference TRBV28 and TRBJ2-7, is DVKVTQSSRYLVKRTGEKVFLECVQDMDHENMFWYRQDPGLGLRLIYFSYDVKMKEKGDIPEGYSVSREKKERFSLILESASTNQTSMYLCASSLYGGKYEQYFGPGTRLTVT.

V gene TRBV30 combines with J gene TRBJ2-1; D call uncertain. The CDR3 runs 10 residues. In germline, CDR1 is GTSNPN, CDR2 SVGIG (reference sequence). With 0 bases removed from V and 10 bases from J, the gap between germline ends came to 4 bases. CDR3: CAWSVQEQFF. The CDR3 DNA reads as TGTGCCTGGAGTGTACAAGAGCAGTTCTTC.

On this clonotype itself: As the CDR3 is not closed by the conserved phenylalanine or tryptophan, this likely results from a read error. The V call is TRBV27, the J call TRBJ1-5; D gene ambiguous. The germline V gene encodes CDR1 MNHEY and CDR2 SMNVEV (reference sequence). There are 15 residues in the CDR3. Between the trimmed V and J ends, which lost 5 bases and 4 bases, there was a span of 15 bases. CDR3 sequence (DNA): TGTGCCAGCAGTCTCCACGGGAGCCTGAATCAGCCCCAGCATTTG. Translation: CASSLHGSLNQPQHL.

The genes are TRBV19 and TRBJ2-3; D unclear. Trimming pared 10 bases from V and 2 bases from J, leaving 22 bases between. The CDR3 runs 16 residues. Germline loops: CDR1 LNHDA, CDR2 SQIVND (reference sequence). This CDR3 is CANTMTYPAYTDTQYF. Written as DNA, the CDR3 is TGTGCCAATACGATGACTTACCCTGCGTACACAGATACGCAGTATTTT.

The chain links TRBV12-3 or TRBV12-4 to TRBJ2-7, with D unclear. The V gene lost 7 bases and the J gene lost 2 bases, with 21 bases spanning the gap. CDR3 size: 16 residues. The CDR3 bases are TGTGCCAGCACTTTTGACGGCTCGCACTCAGCCTACGAGCAGTACTTC. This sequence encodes CASTFDGSHSAYEQYF.

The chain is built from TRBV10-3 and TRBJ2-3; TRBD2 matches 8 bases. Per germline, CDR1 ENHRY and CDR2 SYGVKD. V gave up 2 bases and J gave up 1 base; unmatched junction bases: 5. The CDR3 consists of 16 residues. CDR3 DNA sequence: TGTGCCATCAGTGAGGTAGGCGGGAGGCGCACAGATACGCAGTATTTT. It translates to CAISEVGGRRTDTQYF.

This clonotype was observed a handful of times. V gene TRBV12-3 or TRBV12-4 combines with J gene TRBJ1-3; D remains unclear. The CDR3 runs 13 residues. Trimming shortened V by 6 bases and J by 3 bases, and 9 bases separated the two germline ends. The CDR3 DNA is TGTGCCAGCAGCCCTACGGGTGGAAACACCATATATTTT. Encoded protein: CASSPTGGNTIYF.

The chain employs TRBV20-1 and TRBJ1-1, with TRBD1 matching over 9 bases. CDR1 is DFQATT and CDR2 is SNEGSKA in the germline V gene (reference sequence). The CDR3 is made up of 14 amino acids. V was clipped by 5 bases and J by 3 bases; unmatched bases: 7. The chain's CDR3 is CSAQPRDRDTEAFF. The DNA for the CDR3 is TGCAGTGCTCAACCCCGGGACAGGGACACTGAAGCTTTCTTT.

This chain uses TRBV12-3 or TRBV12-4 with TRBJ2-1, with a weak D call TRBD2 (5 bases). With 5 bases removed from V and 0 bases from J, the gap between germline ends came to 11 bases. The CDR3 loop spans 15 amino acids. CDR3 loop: CASSMRVLSYNEQFF. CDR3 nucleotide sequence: TGTGCCAGCAGTATGAGGGTCCTCTCCTACAATGAGCAGTTCTTC.

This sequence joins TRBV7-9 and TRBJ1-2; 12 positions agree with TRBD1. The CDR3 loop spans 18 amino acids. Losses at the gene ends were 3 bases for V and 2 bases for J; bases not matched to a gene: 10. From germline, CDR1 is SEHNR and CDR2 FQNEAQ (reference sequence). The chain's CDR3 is CASSFWGTGGMKNYGYTF. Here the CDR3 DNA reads TGTGCCAGCAGCTTTTGGGGGACAGGGGGCATGAAAAACTATGGCTACACCTTC.

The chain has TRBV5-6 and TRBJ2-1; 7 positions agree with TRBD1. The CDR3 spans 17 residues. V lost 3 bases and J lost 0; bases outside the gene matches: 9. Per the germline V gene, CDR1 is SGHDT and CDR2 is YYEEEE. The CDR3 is CASSWDSSESSYNEQFF. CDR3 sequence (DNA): TGTGCCAGCAGCTGGGACAGTAGCGAGAGCTCCTACAATGAGCAGTTCTTC.

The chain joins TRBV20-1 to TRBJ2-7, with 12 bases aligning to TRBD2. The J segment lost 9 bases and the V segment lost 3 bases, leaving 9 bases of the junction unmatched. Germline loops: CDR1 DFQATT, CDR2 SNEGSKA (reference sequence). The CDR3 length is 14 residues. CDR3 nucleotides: TGCAGTGCTAGTGTGCTAGCGGGAGGGCGAGGGCAGTACTTC. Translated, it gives CSASVLAGGRGQYF.

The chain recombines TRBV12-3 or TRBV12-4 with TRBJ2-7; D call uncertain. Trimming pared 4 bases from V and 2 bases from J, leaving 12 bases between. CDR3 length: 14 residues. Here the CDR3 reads CASSYFGRTYEQYF. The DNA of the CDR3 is TGTGCCAGCAGTTATTTTGGCAGGACCTACGAGCAGTACTTC.

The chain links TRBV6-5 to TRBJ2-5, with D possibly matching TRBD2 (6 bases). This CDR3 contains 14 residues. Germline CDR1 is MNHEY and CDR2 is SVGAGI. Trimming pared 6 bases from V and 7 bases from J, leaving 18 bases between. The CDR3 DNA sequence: TGTGCCAGCAGCCCCCCCTCGGGGGAAGGGACCCAGTACTTC. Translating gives CASSPPSGEGTQYF.

The DNA of the CDR3 is TGCAGTGCTAGAGATATAAGTACCACCTACAATGAGCAGTTCTTC. The encoded protein is CSARDISTTYNEQFF. This sequence joins TRBV20-1 and TRBJ2-1, with no clear D. Germline assignment: CDR1 DFQATT and CDR2 SNEGSKA (reference sequence). Trimming pared 0 bases from V and 2 bases from J, leaving 11 bases between. The length of the CDR3 is 15 residues.

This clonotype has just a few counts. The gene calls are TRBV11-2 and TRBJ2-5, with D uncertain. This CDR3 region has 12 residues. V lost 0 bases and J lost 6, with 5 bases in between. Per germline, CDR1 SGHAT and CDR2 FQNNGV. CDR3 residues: CASSLDPQTQYF. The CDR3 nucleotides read TGTGCCAGCAGCTTAGATCCGCAGACCCAGTACTTC. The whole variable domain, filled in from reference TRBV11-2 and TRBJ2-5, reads EAGVAQSPRYKIIEKRQSVAFWCNPISGHATLYWYQQILGQGPKLLIQFQNNGVVDDSQLPKDRFSAERLKGVDSTLKIQPAKLEDSAVYLCASSLDPQTQYFGPGTRLLVL.

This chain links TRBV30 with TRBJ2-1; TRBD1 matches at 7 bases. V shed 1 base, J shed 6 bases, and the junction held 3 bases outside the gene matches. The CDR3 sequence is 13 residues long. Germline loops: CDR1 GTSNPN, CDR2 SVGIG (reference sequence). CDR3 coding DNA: TGTGCCTGGAGTGGGGGACAGTTCAATGAGCAGTTCTTC. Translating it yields CAWSGGQFNEQFF.

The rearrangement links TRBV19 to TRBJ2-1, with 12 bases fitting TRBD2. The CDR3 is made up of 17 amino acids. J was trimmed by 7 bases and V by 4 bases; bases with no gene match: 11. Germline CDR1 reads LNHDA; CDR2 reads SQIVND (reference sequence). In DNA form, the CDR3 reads TGTGCCAGTAGTACTGCTAGCGGGAGGGGTTTTAGGAATGAGCAGTTCTTC. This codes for CASSTASGRGFRNEQFF.

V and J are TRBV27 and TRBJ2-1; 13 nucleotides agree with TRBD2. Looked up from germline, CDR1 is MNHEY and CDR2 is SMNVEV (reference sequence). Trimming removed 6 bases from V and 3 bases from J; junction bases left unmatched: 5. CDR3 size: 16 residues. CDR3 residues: CASSQGTSGIYNEQFF. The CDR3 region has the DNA TGTGCCAGCAGCCAAGGGACTAGCGGGATCTACAATGAGCAGTTCTTC.

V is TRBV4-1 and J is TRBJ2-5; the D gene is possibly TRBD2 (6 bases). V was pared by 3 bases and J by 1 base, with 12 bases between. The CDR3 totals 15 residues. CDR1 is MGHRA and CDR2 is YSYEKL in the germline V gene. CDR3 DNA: TGCGCCAGCAGCCAGATTAGCGGTATCCAAGAGACCCAGTACTTC. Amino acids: CASSQISGIQETQYF.

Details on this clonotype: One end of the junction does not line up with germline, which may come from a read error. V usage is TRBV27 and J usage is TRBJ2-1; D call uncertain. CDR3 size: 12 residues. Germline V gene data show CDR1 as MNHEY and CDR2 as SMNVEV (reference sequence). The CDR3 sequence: CASSLNYNEQFF. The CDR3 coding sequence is TGCGCCAGCAGCTTGAACTACAATGAGCAGTTCTTC.

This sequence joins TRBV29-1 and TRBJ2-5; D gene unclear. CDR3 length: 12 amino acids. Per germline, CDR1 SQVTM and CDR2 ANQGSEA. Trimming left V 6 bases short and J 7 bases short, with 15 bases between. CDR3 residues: CSVPSSSGTQYF. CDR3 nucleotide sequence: TGCAGCGTCCCTAGTTCTTCGGGGACCCAGTACTTC.

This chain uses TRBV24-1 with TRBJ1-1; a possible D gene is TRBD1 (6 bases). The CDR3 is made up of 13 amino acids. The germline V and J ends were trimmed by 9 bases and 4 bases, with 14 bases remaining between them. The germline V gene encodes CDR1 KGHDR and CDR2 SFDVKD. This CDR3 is CATRGGVGTEAFF. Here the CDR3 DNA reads TGTGCCACCCGAGGGGGGGTGGGCACTGAAGCTTTCTTT.

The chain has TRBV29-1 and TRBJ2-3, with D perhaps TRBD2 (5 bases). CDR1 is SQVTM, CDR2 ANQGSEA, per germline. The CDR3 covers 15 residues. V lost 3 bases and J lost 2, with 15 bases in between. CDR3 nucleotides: TGCAGCGTTGATAGGAGCGGCCAAGCCACAGATACGCAGTATTTT. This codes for CSVDRSGQATDTQYF.

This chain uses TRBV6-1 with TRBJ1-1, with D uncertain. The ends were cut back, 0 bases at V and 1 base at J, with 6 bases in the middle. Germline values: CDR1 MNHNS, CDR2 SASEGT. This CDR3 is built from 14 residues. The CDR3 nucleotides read TGTGCCAGCAGTGAAGCTGACACGAACACTGAAGCTTTCTTT. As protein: CASSEADTNTEAFF.

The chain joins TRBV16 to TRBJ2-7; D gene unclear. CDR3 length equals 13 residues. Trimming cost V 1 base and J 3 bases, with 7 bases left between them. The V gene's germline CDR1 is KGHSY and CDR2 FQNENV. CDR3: CASSQLEYYEQYF. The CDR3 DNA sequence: TGTGCCAGCAGCCAATTAGAATACTACGAGCAGTACTTC.

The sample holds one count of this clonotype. This CDR3 is CASSLWGQGNTEAFF. The CDR3 nucleotides read TGTGCCAGCAGTTTATGGGGACAGGGAAACACTGAAGCTTTCTTT. The rearrangement links TRBV27 to TRBJ1-1; 9 positions match TRBD1. The CDR3 sequence is 15 residues long. Germline CDR1 is MNHEY and CDR2 is SMNVEV (reference sequence). The V segment lost 1 base and the J segment 2 bases; nucleotides outside the gene matches: 2.